These 10 T cell receptor beta chains originate from one sample sequenced in a study of T cell responses to AZD1222 COVID-19 vaccine. Measured with immunoSEQ multiplex PCR; TCRdb has only the in-frame clones, and not every one. The data show roughly 150,000 clones, about nine tenths seen once. Here the sequenced sample was peripheral blood, taken on day 0 of AZD1222 vaccination. These receptor sequences come from an adult in good health.

The J gene is TRBJ2-7, the V gene TRBV7-2; 10 positions agree with TRBD1. This CDR3 is 14 amino acids long. V gave up 1 base and J gave up 6 bases; unmatched junction bases: 3. Germline V gives CDR1 SGHTA, CDR2 FQGNSA. CDR3 bases: TGTGCCAGCAGCTTAGGCGGGACAGGGGTCGAGCAGTACTTC. This gives the protein CASSLGGTGVEQYF.

The chain employs TRBV11-3 and TRBJ1-1; D ambiguous. The length of the CDR3 is 14 residues. Germline V gene sequence: CDR1 SGHNT, CDR2 YENEEA. Deletions cut 6 bases from V and 0 bases from J, with 11 bases between. The CDR3 DNA sequence: TGTGCCAGCAGTTACACTGTGGTGAACACTGAAGCTTTCTTT. It is translated as CASSYTVVNTEAFF.

Notes on this clone: Other DNA sequences of this sample code for an identical CDR3. The chain couples TRBV28 to TRBJ1-5; the D gene is possibly TRBD1 (5 bases). The germline CDR1 and CDR2 sequences are MDHEN and SYDVKM. Between the trimmed V and J ends, which lost 6 bases and 3 bases, there was a span of 6 bases. The CDR3 extends over 12 amino acids. The CDR3 DNA reads TGTGCCAGCAGCAGGGTCAATCAGCCCCAGCATTTT. Translating it yields CASSRVNQPQHF.

This clone was detected only once. This rearrangement joins TRBV5-1 to TRBJ1-1; TRBD1 is a possible D gene (6 bases). The CDR3 runs to 14 residues. In germline, CDR1 is SGHRS, CDR2 YFSETQ. Deletions cut 4 bases from V and 1 base from J, with 11 bases between. The CDR3 nucleotides are TGCGCCAGCAGCCCGAAGACAGGGAACACTGAAGCTTTCTTT. Encoded protein: CASSPKTGNTEAFF. Full variable domain (rest looked up from reference TRBV5-1 and TRBJ1-1): KAGVTQTPRYLIKTRGQQVTLSCSPISGHRSVSWYQQTPGQGLQFLFEYFSETQRNKGNFPGRFSGRQFSNSRSEMNVSTLELGDSALYLCASSPKTGNTEAFFGQGTRLTVV.

The chain combines TRBV7-2 with TRBJ1-2, with D tentatively TRBD1 (6 bases). CDR3 length: 13 residues. Trimming shortened V by 3 bases and J by 7 bases, and 12 bases separated the two germline ends. Germline loops: CDR1 SGHTA, CDR2 FQGNSA. CDR3 sequence (DNA): TGTGCCAGCAGCTTGAACAGGGTTAGTGGCTACACCTTC. Its translation: CASSLNRVSGYTF.

The V call is TRBV13, the J call TRBJ1-1, with 7 bases aligning to TRBD1. CDR1 and CDR2 from the germline V gene are PRHDT and FYEKMQ (reference sequence). The CDR3 consists of 17 residues. The V segment lost 5 bases and the J segment 0 bases; nucleotides outside the gene matches: 12. The CDR3 is CASSPRGHKGMNTEAFF. For the CDR3, the DNA is TGTGCCAGCAGCCCGAGGGGGCACAAGGGTATGAACACTGAAGCTTTCTTT.

DNA of the CDR3: TGTGCCAGCAGTGACTGGCAGGGCCTATACAATGAGCAGTTCTTC. Translated, it gives CASSDWQGLYNEQFF. V gene TRBV25-1 combines with J gene TRBJ2-1, with D tentatively TRBD1 (5 bases). The CDR3 totals 15 residues. Germline CDR1 is MGHDK and CDR2 is SYGVNS. Trimming left V 3 bases short and J 4 bases short, with 13 bases between.

The rearrangement joins TRBV18 to TRBJ2-6; possibly TRBD1 for D (6 bases). CDR1 is KGHSH and CDR2 is LQKENI in the germline V gene. The CDR3 runs 18 residues. V was pared by 4 bases and J by 2 bases, with 18 bases between. CDR3 sequence (DNA): TGTGCCAGCTCACTAAAACAGGGTACCGTGCCTGGGGCCAACGTCCTGACTTTC. It is translated as CASSLKQGTVPGANVLTF.

The V and J genes are TRBV18 and TRBJ1-1; TRBD1 matches at 7 bases. The germline V gene encodes CDR1 KGHSH and CDR2 LQKENI. The CDR3 runs to 15 residues. The ends lost 3 bases at V and 4 bases at J; junction bases unmatched: 8. CDR3 nucleotides: TGTGCCAGCTCACCGGCGCAGGGGGTGGGCACTGAAGCTTTCTTT. It specifies CASSPAQGVGTEAFF.

This chain links TRBV7-2 with TRBJ2-3, with TRBD1 identical over 10 bases. Germline CDR1 and CDR2: SGHTA and FQGNSA. There are 14 residues in the CDR3. With V trimmed by 6 bases and J by 6 bases, 6 bases remained unmatched. For the CDR3, the DNA is TGTGCCAGCAGTCCGGGACAGGGGTGGGATACGCAGTATTTT. Translation gives CASSPGQGWDTQYF.